The 24 T cell receptor beta chains given below trace back to one sample, sequenced in a study of T-cell memory formation after mild COVID-19. One entry per CDR3 protein, called by TCRdb with MiXCR from the 5' RACE reads. Of tens of thousands of distinct CDR3 sequences detected, nearly 25% appear once; the ten largest clones hold around 45%. Source material: PBMCs or a T cell subset sorted from them (not recorded which). The source of these receptors is a man aged 18 to 29 who had mild COVID-19 (a few samples of this study predate the infection). Cell type and time point are not known.

V and J are TRBV5-1 and TRBJ2-3; D perhaps matches TRBD1 (6 bases). With 0 bases removed from V and 4 bases from J, the gap between germline ends came to 24 bases. Germline CDR1 and CDR2: SGHRS and YFSETQ. This CDR3 is 19 amino acids long. For the CDR3, the DNA is TGCGCCAGCAGCTTGGAATCAACTATATCGACAGGCGGCGCAGATACGCAGTATTTT. Encoded protein: CASSLESTISTGGADTQYF.

This chain links TRBV6-5 with TRBJ1-4; D is undetermined. This CDR3 is built from 13 residues. CDR1 is MNHEY and CDR2 is SVGAGI in the germline V gene. Deletions cut 6 bases from V and 8 bases from J, with 13 bases between. This chain's CDR3 is CASSTRAGEKLFF. CDR3 in DNA: TGTGCCAGCAGCACAAGGGCAGGCGAAAAACTGTTTTTT.

This clonotype was counted a few times. The chain combines TRBV7-2 with TRBJ2-5; 8 nucleotides match TRBD1. There are 14 residues in the CDR3. Germline V lookup: CDR1 SGHTA, CDR2 FQGNSA. V dropped 5 bases and J dropped 5; count of bases not matched to a gene: 7. The CDR3 DNA reads TGTGCCAGCAGCGACCGACAGGGGATTGAGACCCAGTACTTC. Translation gives CASSDRQGIETQYF.

This clonotype has more than one count but fewer than ten. This rearrangement joins TRBV25-1 to TRBJ2-5; D uncertain. This CDR3 is built from 10 residues. V shed 8 bases and J shed 7 bases, with 8 bases lying between them. Germline values: CDR1 MGHDK, CDR2 SYGVNS. The CDR3 nucleotides read TGTGCCAGCCGGGTTCGGACCCAGTACTTC. This sequence encodes CASRVRTQYF.

This clonotype turned up a few times. The gene calls are TRBV5-1 and TRBJ1-1, with 8 nucleotides matching TRBD1. V trimming: 4 bases; J trimming: 0 bases; junction bases outside the gene matches: 5. The CDR3 has 15 residues. The germline gives CDR1 SGHRS, CDR2 YFSETQ. The CDR3 DNA sequence: TGCGCCAGCAGCACAGGACAGGGAATGAACACTGAAGCTTTCTTT. Its translation: CASSTGQGMNTEAFF.

This clonotype was picked up a small number of times. The V gene is TRBV29-1, the J gene TRBJ2-5, with 9 positions matching TRBD2. Germline V gene sequence: CDR1 SQVTM, CDR2 ANQGSEA. V was clipped by 4 bases and J by 1 base; unmatched bases: 7. CDR3 length equals 15 residues. CDR3: CSVGFSGGVQETQYF. In DNA form, the CDR3 reads TGCAGCGTTGGGTTTAGCGGGGGAGTCCAAGAGACCCAGTACTTC.

In its sample, this clonotype was seen once. V gene TRBV14 combines with J gene TRBJ2-1; D could derive from TRBD1 or TRBD2 (5 bases each). Trimming pared 6 bases from V and 0 bases from J, leaving 12 bases between. The length of the CDR3 is 15 residues. CDR1 is SGHDN, CDR2 FVKESK, per germline. CDR3 DNA: TGTGCCAGCAGTGCTAGGGACGACTCCTACAATGAGCAGTTCTTC. As protein: CASSARDDSYNEQFF.

This clonotype was seen only a few times. The chain employs TRBV29-1 and TRBJ1-2; a possible D gene is TRBD1 (5 bases). The CDR3 contains 13 residues. The V end was cut by 7 bases, the J end by 8 bases, with 20 bases between. Germline CDR1 is SQVTM and CDR2 is ANQGSEA. The CDR3 nucleotides are TGCAGCGCCCTAACGGGGAGCCGGGACGGCTACACCTTC. It codes for CSALTGSRDGYTF.

This clonotype was picked up a small number of times. This chain links TRBV4-2 with TRBJ2-3; maybe TRBD1 (6 bases). This CDR3 has 13 amino acids. Germline CDR1 and CDR2: LGHNA and YNFKEQ. The germline V and J ends were trimmed by 0 bases and 13 bases, with 14 bases remaining between them. The CDR3: CASSQEDRLLEYF. The CDR3 coding sequence is TGTGCCAGCAGCCAAGAGGACAGACTCCTGGAGTATTTT.

This clonotype has a handful of counts. The chain carries TRBV4-2 and TRBJ2-7; D possibly corresponds to TRBD2 (5 bases). This CDR3 comprises 14 residues. Germline lookup yields CDR1 LGHNA and CDR2 YNFKEQ. V was clipped by 0 bases and J by 2 bases, with 8 bases between them. Here the CDR3 reads CASSQDIGAYEQYF. DNA for the CDR3: TGTGCCAGCAGCCAAGATATCGGGGCCTACGAGCAGTACTTC.

This clonotype has a handful of counts. The chain combines TRBV7-9 with TRBJ2-2; TRBD1 matches at 7 bases. This CDR3 has 14 amino acids. V was pared by 4 bases and J by 7 bases, with 6 bases of the junction left unmatched. Per the germline V gene, CDR1 is SEHNR and CDR2 is FQNEAQ (reference sequence). The CDR3 reads CASSSQGQVGELFF. The CDR3 bases are TGTGCCAGCAGCTCACAGGGGCAGGTCGGGGAGCTGTTTTTT.

This clonotype was seen only a few times. The chain is built from TRBV25-1 and TRBJ2-6, with D perhaps TRBD1 (5 bases). Trimming cost V 4 bases and J 0 bases, with 10 bases left between them. Germline V gene data show CDR1 as MGHDK and CDR2 as SYGVNS. This CDR3 comprises 16 residues. CDR3: CASSAQGSSGANVLTF. DNA for the CDR3: TGTGCCAGCAGTGCTCAGGGAAGCTCTGGGGCCAACGTCCTGACTTTC.

This rearrangement joins TRBV6-2 or TRBV6-3 to TRBJ2-7, with D uncertain. The CDR3 loop spans 11 amino acids. The V gene lost 4 bases and the J gene lost 3 bases, with 4 bases spanning the gap. In germline, CDR1 is MNHEY, CDR2 SVGEGT. CDR3 DNA: TGTGCCAGCAGTTTCCGCTACGAGCAGTACTTC. Protein sequence: CASSFRYEQYF.

This clonotype has only a few counts. The chain links TRBV15 to TRBJ2-5, with D possibly TRBD1 on 5 matching bases. Germline V gene sequence: CDR1 LNHNV, CDR2 YYDKDF (reference sequence). V lost 1 base and J 4 bases, leaving 7 bases between the germline ends. CDR3 length equals 13 residues. The CDR3 region is CATSRARGETQYF. In nucleotides, the CDR3 is TGTGCCACCAGCAGAGCAAGGGGAGAGACCCAGTACTTC.

This clonotype has just a few counts. The V gene is TRBV4-2, the J gene TRBJ2-3; 11 bases match TRBD2. The CDR3 consists of 16 residues. Trimming cost V 0 bases and J 4 bases; bases outside gene matches: 3. CDR1 and CDR2 from the germline V gene are LGHNA and YNFKEQ. The CDR3, as DNA: TGTGCCAGCAGCCAAGATGATAGCGGGGGGGCAGATACGCAGTATTTT. Its protein product is CASSQDDSGGADTQYF.

In this sample, this clonotype turned up a few times. The chain combines TRBV29-1 with TRBJ1-1; tentatively, D is TRBD1 (6 bases). The CDR3 is 15 residues long. Germline V gene data show CDR1 as SQVTM and CDR2 as ANQGSEA. Trimming took 3 bases from V and 1 from J, leaving 15 bases between them. The DNA of the CDR3 is TGCAGCGTTGAGGGTCAGGGGTTTGGGAACACTGAAGCTTTCTTT. Translating it yields CSVEGQGFGNTEAFF.

This clonotype was picked up a small number of times. The V and J genes are TRBV4-3 and TRBJ2-6, with D unresolved. CDR3 length: 16 amino acids. V gave up 0 bases and J gave up 0 bases, with 6 bases separating them. Germline lookup yields CDR1 LGHNA and CDR2 YSLEER. CDR3 sequence reads: CASSQDIVSGANVLTF. In DNA, the CDR3 is TGCGCCAGCAGCCAAGATATTGTCTCTGGGGCCAACGTCCTGACTTTC.

This clonotype was seen a handful of times. The chain is built from TRBV6-2 or TRBV6-3 and TRBJ1-6; tentative D call: TRBD1 (5 bases). Germline V lookup: CDR1 MNHEY, CDR2 SVGEGT. Trimming removed 6 bases at V and 6 bases at J, with 12 bases between. The CDR3 contains 14 residues. CDR3 protein: CASRDRAANSPLHF. CDR3 DNA sequence: TGTGCCAGCAGAGACAGAGCAGCTAATTCACCCCTCCACTTT.

This chain connects TRBV12-3 or TRBV12-4 to TRBJ2-2; D is perhaps TRBD1 (6 bases). Trimming removed 5 bases at V and 4 bases at J, with 17 bases between. This CDR3 has 16 residues. The CDR3 spells CASSLLTGLGTGELFF. DNA of the CDR3: TGTGCCAGCAGTCTACTAACAGGGTTGGGCACCGGGGAGCTGTTTTTT.

The rearrangement joins TRBV6-5 to TRBJ2-4; 8 bases line up with TRBD1. V lost 7 bases and J lost 0; bases outside the gene matches: 14. Per germline, CDR1 MNHEY and CDR2 SVGAGI. CDR3 length equals 18 residues. CDR3 sequence reads: CASTPGTGRSLAKNIQYF. For the CDR3, the DNA is TGTGCCAGCACTCCCGGGACAGGCCGATCCCTAGCCAAAAACATTCAGTACTTC.

V gene TRBV7-9 combines with J gene TRBJ2-7; D ambiguous. Germline V gene lookup returns CDR1 SEHNR and CDR2 FQNEAQ (reference sequence). The CDR3 runs 12 residues. The V gene lost 8 bases and the J gene lost 2 bases, with 10 bases spanning the gap. CDR3 amino acids: CASGLLAYEQYV. The CDR3 nucleotides are TGTGCCAGCGGGCTCCTTGCCTACGAGCAGTACGTC.

This rearrangement joins TRBV7-6 to TRBJ2-3; D is unclear. Germline CDR1 SGHVS, CDR2 FNYEAQ. The CDR3 is made up of 13 amino acids. Deletions cut 4 bases from V and 2 bases from J, with 7 bases between. CDR3 DNA: TGTGCCAGCAGCTCGAGCTTCACAGATACGCAGTATTTT. Its protein product is CASSSSFTDTQYF.

The V call is TRBV20-1, the J call TRBJ2-1, with TRBD2 identical over 13 bases. The length of the CDR3 is 16 residues. Germline-derived CDR1 and CDR2 are DFQATT and SNEGSKA (reference sequence). V shed 3 bases and J 7 bases; nucleotides not matched to a gene: 9. For the CDR3, the DNA is TGCAGTGCTAGGGAAGTGACTAGCGGGGGGATAAATGAGCAGTTCTTC. It is translated as CSAREVTSGGINEQFF.

This clonotype has just a few counts. This chain links TRBV11-1 with TRBJ2-2; TRBD2 agrees at 10 bases. Germline loops: CDR1 SGHAT, CDR2 FQDESV (reference sequence). With 5 bases clipped from V and 1 base from J, the junction kept 4 bases outside the gene matches. This CDR3 is 16 amino acids long. Here the CDR3 DNA reads TGTGCCAGCAGCCCTAGCGGGGGAGGGAACACCGGGGAGCTGTTTTTT. Its protein product is CASSPSGGGNTGELFF.